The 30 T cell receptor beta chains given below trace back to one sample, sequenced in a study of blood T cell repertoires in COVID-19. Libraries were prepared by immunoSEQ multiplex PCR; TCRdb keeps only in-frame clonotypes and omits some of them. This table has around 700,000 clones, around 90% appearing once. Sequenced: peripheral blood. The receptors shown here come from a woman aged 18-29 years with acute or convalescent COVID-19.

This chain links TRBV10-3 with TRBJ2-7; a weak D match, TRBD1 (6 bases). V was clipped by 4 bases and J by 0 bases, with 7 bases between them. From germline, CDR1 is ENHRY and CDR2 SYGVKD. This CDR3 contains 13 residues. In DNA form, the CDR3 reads TGTGCCATCAGTGGGACAGACTCCTACGAGCAGTACTTC. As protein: CAISGTDSYEQYF.

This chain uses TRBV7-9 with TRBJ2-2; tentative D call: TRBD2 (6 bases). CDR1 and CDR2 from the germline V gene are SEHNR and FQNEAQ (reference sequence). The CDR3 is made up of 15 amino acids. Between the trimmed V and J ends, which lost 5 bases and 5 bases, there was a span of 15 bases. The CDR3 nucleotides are TGTGCCAGCAGCCCCGGGATGGGGGGAACCGGGGAGCTGTTTTTT. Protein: CASSPGMGGTGELFF.

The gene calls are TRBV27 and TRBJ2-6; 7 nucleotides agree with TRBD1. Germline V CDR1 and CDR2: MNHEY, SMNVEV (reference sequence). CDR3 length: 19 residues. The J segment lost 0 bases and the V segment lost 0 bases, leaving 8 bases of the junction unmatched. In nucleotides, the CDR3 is TGTGCCAGCAGTTTATCATTGGGGACAGTCGGCTCTGGGGCCAACGTCCTGACTTTC. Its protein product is CASSLSLGTVGSGANVLTF.

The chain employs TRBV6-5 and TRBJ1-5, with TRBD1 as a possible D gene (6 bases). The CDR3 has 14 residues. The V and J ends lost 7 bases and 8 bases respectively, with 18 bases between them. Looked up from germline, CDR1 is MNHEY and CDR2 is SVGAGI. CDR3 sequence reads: CASTSGQSWEPQHF. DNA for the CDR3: TGTGCCAGCACCTCCGGACAGTCCTGGGAGCCCCAGCATTTT.

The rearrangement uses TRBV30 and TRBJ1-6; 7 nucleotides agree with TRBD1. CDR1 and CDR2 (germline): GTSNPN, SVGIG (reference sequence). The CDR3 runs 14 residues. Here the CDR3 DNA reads TGTGCGAAATCCGGGACAGATTATAATTCACCCCTCCACTTT. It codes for CAKSGTDYNSPLHF.

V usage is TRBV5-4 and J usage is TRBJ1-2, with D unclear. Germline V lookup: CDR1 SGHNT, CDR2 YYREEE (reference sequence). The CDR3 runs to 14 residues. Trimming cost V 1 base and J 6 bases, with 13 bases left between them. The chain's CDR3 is CASSLTAEWDGYTF. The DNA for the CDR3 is TGTGCCAGCAGCTTGACGGCGGAATGGGATGGCTACACCTTC.

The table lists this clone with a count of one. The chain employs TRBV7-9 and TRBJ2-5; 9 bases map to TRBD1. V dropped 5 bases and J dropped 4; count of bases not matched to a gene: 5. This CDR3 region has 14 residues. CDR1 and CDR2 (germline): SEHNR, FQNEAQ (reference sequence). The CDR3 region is CASSPGQGRETQYF. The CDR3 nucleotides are TGTGCCAGCAGCCCCGGACAGGGGAGAGAGACCCAGTACTTC.

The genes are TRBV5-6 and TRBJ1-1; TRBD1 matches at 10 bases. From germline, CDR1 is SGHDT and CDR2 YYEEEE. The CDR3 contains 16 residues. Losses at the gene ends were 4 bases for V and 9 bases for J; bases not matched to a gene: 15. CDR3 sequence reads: CASSLGQGDSRYKAFF. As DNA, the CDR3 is TGTGCCAGCAGCCTAGGACAGGGGGATTCGAGATATAAAGCTTTCTTT.

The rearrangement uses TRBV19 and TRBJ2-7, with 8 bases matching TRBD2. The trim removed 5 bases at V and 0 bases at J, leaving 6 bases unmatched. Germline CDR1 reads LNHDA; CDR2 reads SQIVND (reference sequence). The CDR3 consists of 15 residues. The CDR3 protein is CASSPSGGSSYEQYF. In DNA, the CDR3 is TGTGCCAGTAGTCCCTCGGGGGGGAGCTCCTACGAGCAGTACTTC.

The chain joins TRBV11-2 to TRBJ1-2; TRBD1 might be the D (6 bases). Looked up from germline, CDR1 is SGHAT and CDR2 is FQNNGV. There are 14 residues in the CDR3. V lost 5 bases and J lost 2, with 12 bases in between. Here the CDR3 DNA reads TGTGCCAGCAGCCCTATAGGACAGAACTATGGCTACACCTTC. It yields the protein CASSPIGQNYGYTF. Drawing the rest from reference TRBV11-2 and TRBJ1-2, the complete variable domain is EAGVAQSPRYKIIEKRQSVAFWCNPISGHATLYWYQQILGQGPKLLIQFQNNGVVDDSQLPKDRFSAERLKGVDSTLKIQPAKLEDSAVYLCASSPIGQNYGYTFGSGTRLTVV.

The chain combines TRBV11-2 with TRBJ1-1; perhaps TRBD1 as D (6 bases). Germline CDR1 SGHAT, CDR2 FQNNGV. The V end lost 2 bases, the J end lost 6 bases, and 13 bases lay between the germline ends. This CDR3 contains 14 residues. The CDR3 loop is CASSLFSGAPEAFF. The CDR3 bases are TGTGCCAGCAGCTTATTCTCAGGGGCCCCTGAAGCTTTCTTT.

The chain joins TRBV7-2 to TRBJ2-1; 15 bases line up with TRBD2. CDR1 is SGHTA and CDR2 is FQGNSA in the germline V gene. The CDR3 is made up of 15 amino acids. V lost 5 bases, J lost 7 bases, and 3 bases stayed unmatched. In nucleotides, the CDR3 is TGTGCCAGCAGCCCCGGACTAGCGGGGGGGAATGAGCAGTTCTTC. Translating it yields CASSPGLAGGNEQFF. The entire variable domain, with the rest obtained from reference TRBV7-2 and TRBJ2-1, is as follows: GAGVSQSPSNKVTEKGKDVELRCDPISGHTALYWYRQSLGQGLEFLIYFQGNSAPDKSGLPSDRFSAERTGGSVSTLTIQRTQQEDSAVYLCASSPGLAGGNEQFFGPGTRLTVL.

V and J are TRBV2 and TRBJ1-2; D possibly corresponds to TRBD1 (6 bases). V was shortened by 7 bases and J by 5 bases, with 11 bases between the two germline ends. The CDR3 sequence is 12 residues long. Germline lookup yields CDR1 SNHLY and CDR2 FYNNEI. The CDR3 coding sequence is TGTGCCAGCAACCAGAGGGGGTATGGCTACACCTTC. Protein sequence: CASNQRGYGYTF. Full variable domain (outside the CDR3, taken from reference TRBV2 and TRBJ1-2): EPEVTQTPSHQVTQMGQEVILRCVPISNHLYFYWYRQILGQKVEFLVSFYNNEISEKSEIFDDQFSVERPDGSNFTLKIRSTKLEDSAMYFCASNQRGYGYTFGSGTRLTVV.

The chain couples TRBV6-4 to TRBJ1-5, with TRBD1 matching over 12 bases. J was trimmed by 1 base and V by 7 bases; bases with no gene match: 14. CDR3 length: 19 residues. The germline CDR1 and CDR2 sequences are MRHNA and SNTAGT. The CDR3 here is CASIRSRDRGPPSNQPQHF. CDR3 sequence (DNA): TGTGCCAGCATCCGAAGCCGGGACAGGGGGCCCCCAAGCAATCAGCCCCAGCATTTT.

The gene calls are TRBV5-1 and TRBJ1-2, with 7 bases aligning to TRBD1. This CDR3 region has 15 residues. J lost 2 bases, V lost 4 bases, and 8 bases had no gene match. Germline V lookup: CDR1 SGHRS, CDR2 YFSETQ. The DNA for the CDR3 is TGCGCCAGCAGCCAGAACCCGACAGGGAACTATGGCTACACCTTC. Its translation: CASSQNPTGNYGYTF.

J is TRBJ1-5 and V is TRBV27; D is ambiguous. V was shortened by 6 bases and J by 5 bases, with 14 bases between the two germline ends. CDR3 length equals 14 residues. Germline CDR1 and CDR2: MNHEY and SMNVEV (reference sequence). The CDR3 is CASSSPRGYQPQHF. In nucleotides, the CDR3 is TGTGCCAGCAGCTCTCCTCGAGGTTATCAGCCCCAGCATTTT.

This CDR3 is CAWSPIRGVNQPQHF. The DNA for the CDR3 is TGTGCCTGGAGTCCAATCCGGGGGGTTAATCAGCCCCAGCATTTT. This chain uses TRBV30 with TRBJ1-5; a weak D match, TRBD1 (5 bases). CDR3 length equals 15 residues. Between the trimmed V and J ends, which lost 2 bases and 4 bases, there was a span of 15 bases. The V gene's germline CDR1 is GTSNPN and CDR2 SVGIG (reference sequence).

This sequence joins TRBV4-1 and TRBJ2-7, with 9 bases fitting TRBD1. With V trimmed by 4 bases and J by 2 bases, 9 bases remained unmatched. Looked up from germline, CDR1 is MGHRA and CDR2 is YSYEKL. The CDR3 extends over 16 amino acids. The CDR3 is CASSRAGTGSAYEQYF. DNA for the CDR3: TGCGCCAGCAGCCGAGCCGGGACAGGGTCCGCCTACGAGCAGTACTTC.

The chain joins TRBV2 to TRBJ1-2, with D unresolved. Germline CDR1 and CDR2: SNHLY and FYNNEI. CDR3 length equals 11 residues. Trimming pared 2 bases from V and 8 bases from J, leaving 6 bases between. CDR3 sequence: CASSEPGGYTF. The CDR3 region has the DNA TGTGCCAGCAGTGAACCGGGGGGCTACACCTTC.

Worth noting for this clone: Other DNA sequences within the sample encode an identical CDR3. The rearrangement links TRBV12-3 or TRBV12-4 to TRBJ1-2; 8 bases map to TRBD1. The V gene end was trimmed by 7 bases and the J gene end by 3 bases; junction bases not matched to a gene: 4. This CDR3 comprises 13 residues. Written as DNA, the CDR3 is TGTGCCAGCACCCTGACAGGGGACTATGGCTACACCTTC. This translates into CASTLTGDYGYTF.

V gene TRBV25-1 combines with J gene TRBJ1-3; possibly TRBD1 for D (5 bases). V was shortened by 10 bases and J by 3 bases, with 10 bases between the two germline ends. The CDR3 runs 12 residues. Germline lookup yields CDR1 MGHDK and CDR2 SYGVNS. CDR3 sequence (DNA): TGTGCCACGCAGGGAGGTGGAAACACCATATATTTT. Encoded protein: CATQGGGNTIYF.

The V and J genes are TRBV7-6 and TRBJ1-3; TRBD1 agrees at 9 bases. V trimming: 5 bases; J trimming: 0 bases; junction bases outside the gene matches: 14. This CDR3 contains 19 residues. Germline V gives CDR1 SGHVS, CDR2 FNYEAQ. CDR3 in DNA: TGTGCCAGCAGCGGGGGGACAGGGTATTTTTCGAGCTCTGGAAACACCATATATTTT. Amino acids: CASSGGTGYFSSSGNTIYF.

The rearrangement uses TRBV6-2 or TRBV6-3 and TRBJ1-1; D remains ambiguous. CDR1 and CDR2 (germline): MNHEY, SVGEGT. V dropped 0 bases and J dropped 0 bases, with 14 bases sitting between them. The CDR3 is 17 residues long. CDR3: CASSYSMEPALNTEAFF. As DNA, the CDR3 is TGTGCCAGCAGTTACTCCATGGAGCCAGCCCTGAACACTGAAGCTTTCTTT.

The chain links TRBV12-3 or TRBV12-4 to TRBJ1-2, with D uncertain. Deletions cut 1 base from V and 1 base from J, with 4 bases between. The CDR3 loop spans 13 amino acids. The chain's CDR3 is CASSLVSNYGYTF. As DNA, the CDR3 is TGTGCCAGCAGTTTAGTTAGTAACTATGGCTACACCTTC.

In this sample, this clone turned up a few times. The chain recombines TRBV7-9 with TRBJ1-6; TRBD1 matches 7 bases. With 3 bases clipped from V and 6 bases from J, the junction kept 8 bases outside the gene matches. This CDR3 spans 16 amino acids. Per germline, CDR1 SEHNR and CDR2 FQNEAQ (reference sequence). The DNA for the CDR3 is TGTGCCAGCAGCTTGGACAGGCCCGATTTTAATTCACCCCTCCACTTT. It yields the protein CASSLDRPDFNSPLHF.

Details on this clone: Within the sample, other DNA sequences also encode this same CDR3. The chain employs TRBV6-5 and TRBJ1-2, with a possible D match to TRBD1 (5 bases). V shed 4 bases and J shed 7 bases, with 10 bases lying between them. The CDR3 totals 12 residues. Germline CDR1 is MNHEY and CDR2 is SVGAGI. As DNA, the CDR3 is TGTGCCAGCAGTTCCACAGGTTCTGGCTACACCTTC. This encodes CASSSTGSGYTF.

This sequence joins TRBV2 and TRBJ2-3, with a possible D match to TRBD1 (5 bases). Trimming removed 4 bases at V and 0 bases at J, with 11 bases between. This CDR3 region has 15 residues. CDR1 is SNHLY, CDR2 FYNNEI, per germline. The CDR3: CASSVQGSSTDTQYF. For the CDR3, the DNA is TGTGCCAGCAGTGTGCAGGGTTCCAGCACAGATACGCAGTATTTT.

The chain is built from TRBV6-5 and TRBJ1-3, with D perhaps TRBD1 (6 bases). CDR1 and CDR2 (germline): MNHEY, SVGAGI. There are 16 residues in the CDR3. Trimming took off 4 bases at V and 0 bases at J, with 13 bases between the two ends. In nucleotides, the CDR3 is TGTGCCAGCAGTTTGGGGACAACCGCCTCTGGAAACACCATATATTTT. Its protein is CASSLGTTASGNTIYF.

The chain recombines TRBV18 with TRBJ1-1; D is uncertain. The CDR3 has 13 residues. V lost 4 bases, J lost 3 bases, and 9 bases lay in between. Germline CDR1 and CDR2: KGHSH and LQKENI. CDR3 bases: TGTGCCAGCTCACGGAGTGAGGACACTGAAGCTTTCTTT. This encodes CASSRSEDTEAFF.

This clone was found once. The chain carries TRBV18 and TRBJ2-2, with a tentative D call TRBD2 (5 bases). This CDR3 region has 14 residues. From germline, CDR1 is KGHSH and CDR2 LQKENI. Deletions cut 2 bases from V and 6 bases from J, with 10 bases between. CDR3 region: CASSPFWGAGELFF. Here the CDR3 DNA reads TGTGCCAGCTCACCATTTTGGGGAGCCGGGGAGCTGTTTTTT.